This record concerns one TCR beta chain sequence. Germline V gene data show CDR1 as SGHAT and CDR2 as FQNNGV. This CDR3 region has 11 residues. The germline V and J ends were trimmed by 5 bases and 5 bases, with 7 bases remaining between them. In the authors' methods: Amplification of reference gene primers was used by the study to estimate nucleated cell counts. Method: immunoSEQ multiplex PCR; TCRdb's copy keeps in-frame clones and lacks some. D and trimming were read from the DNA, whereas the V and J calls and clone size are those reported in that table. The table has tens of thousands of clones, approximately 88% seen once. The data belong to a study of blood T cell repertoires in COVID-19. Across the study: Samples taken during acute and convalescent COVID-19 were collected in the United States, Italy and Spain. PBMCs, B-cell-depleted T cells, or T cells were the source of the cDNA or gDNA that made up the material.

This TCR derives from a human donor with active COVID-19. The donor label of this sample is uncertain. Sequencing was done on a sample of peripheral blood. The V call is TRBV11-2, the J call TRBJ2-7; no definite D call. CDR3 nucleotide sequence: TGTGCCAGCAGCCTAAAGAACGAGCAGTACTTC. It yields the protein CASSLKNEQYF.